This T cell receptor (beta chain) originates from a study of blood T cell repertoires in COVID-19. Background on the study: PBMCs, B-cell-depleted T cells, or T cells provided the cDNA or gDNA that made up the material.

Germline values: CDR1 MNHEY, CDR2 SVGAGI. This CDR3 region has 14 residues. Germline trimming cut 7 bases from V and 10 bases from J; bases unmatched to any gene: 7. Exposed study participants had met a COVID-19 case within 2 weeks before entry. Using immunoSEQ multiplex PCR, the repertoire was profiled, and TCRdb retains in-frame clones only, with some absent. The sample shows around 270,000 clones, 80% to 90% of them seen only once. This receptor was identified in a woman between 40 and 55 years old who had been exposed to COVID-19. This chain links TRBV6-5 with TRBJ1-4; 12 nucleotides match TRBD1. The sample was PBMCs or T cells enriched from blood (not recorded which). The CDR3 here is CASTVGTGGPKLFF. The CDR3, as DNA: TGTGCCAGCACCGTGGGGACAGGGGGCCCAAAACTGTTTTTT.